One T cell receptor (beta chain) is described in this entry. This clonotype was counted only a few times. Its antigen is currently not known. No much larger clone is present one base from it, and per-base qualities are unavailable. The data originate from a study of blood T cells in healthy people across ages (dated by TCRdb to between 2014 and 2016). Regarding the study in general: In model experiments, template switching captured roughly one uniquely barcoded TCR beta cDNA molecule for every two T cells. To track age-related changes in TCR beta repertoire diversity, the study relied on deep sequencing normalized with unique cDNA molecular identifiers. The donors were split into four age groups: young (average 16 years), middle-aged (nearly 40), aged (over 55) and long-lived (82). To avoid experimental bias, donors of different ages were spread randomly across the sequencing lanes. The study analyzed two additional independent replicas of 1 million unique cDNA reads from the same blood draw for two donors, one aged 18 to 30 and one aged 80 or older. Study-wide conclusions, independent of this receptor: There was a strong correlation between observed TCR beta diversity and the percentage of naive T cells measured by flow cytometry. Because profiling used bulk unsorted PBMCs, naive and antigen-experienced compartments could not be compared conclusively. Observed TCR beta diversity per million T cells fell roughly linearly with age, and a significant reduction was already apparent by age about 38. Because donor CMV infection status was unknown, age-related changes in expanded clonotypes were potentially confounded. Compared with the aged group, more naive CD4+ T cells, fewer expanded clones and increased TCR diversity were shown by the long-lived group, suggesting age selection. Estimates of total diversity from one million sequenced T cells were regarded as lower bounds and underestimates.

Receptors were amplified or captured by 5' RACE. Sequencing was carried out with an Illumina HiSeq 2500. A second PCR of 7 to 11 cycles was performed with a sample-barcoded 5' primer and a J-beta primer mix. A unique molecular identifier was introduced onto each TCR beta cDNA molecule by a template-switch 5' adaptor carrying 12 random nucleotides. At least 2.5 million CDR3-containing paired-end reads were obtained from each sample. The Mint cDNA synthesis kit, primed by a TRBC-specific oligonucleotide, was used to synthesize first-strand cDNA from all RNA. All cDNA was treated with uracil-DNA glycosylase and then went through a first 18-cycle PCR with the universal primers M1SS and BC2_uni_R. Turning to the authors' computational methods: Each sample was normalized by randomly selecting 1 million high-quality reads, each carrying a distinct molecular identifier. Reads with shared molecular identifiers were discarded instead of being binned into consensus sequences. MiTCR, set to a Q25 quality threshold and the strictest error-elimination algorithm, was used for CDR3 identification, clonotype clustering and error correction. Lower-bound total TCR beta diversity was estimated with a nonparametric unseen species model using Euler transformation. TCRdb ran its own pipeline on the public reads, namely fastp trimming at Q25 and MiXCR clone calling, and kept in-frame beta chains. Entries that share a CDR3 protein sequence are merged under the most common genes and DNA. The V and J calls here are based on TCRdb, not the publication. For this sample there are 350,000 to 450,000 distinct CDR3 sequences; more than 45% appear just once. The ten largest make up approximately 51% of the sample.

Donors were 39 systemically healthy Caucasian individuals from Russia aged 6 to 90 years. Ten milliliters of peripheral blood were drawn from each donor into EDTA-treated Vacutainer tubes. Ficoll-Paque density-gradient centrifugation was used to isolate PBMCs, with at least 7 million obtained per sample. Trizol reagent was used to extract total RNA from PBMCs, with at least 6 micrograms per sample. The percentages of naive CD45RAhigh/CD27high T cells were determined by flow cytometry on a PBMC aliquot from every donor. The germline V gene encodes CDR1 DFQATT and CDR2 SNEGSKA (reference sequence). From cysteine to phenylalanine, the CDR3 is 12 amino acids long. Here the CDR3 DNA is all that survives: 36 bases in frame from base 1. Germline trimming: 3 bases from V, 11 bases from J; junction bases outside gene matches: 9.

This clonotype was sampled from a man aged 55 to 70 in good health. Recombination linked TRBV20-1 to TRBJ1-1; TRBD1 agrees with 7 junctional bases. The sample was blood. For the CDR3, the sequence is CSASPTGIEAFF. The base sequence is TGCAGTGCTAGCCCGACAGGGATCGAGGCTTTCTTT.